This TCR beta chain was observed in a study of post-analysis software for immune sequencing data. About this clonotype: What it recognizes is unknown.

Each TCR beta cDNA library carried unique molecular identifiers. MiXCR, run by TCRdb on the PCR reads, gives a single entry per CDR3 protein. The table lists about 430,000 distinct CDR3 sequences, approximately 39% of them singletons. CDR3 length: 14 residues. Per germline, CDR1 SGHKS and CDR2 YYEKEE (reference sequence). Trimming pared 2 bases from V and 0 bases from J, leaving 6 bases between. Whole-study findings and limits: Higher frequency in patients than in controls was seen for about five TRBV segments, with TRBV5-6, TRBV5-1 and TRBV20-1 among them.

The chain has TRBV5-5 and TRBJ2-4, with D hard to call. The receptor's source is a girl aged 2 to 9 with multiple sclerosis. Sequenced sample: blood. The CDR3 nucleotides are TGTGCCAGCAGCTTCAGAGTAGCCAAAAACATTCAGTACTTC. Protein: CASSFRVAKNIQYF.